This T cell receptor beta chain originates from a study of T cells after yellow fever vaccination. The V segment lost 6 bases and the J segment 10 bases; nucleotides outside the gene matches: 15. This CDR3 comprises 16 residues. One entry per CDR3 protein, called by TCRdb with MiXCR from the 5' RACE reads. This sample has under 600,000 distinct CDR3 sequences, with roughly 12% found just once. The specimen comprised PBMCs, sampled on the day of the yellow fever booster vaccination. The receptor was isolated from a man aged 25-45 years who received the YFV17D yellow fever vaccine. This chain uses TRBV12-3 or TRBV12-4 with TRBJ2-1; 10 bases agree with TRBD2. The CDR3 DNA reads as TGTGCCAGCAGCATACTGCCTAGCGGGAGAACGTGGGAGCAGTTCTTC. It translates to CASSILPSGRTWEQFF.